These 29 T cell receptor beta chains were sequenced from one sample in a study of blood T cell repertoires in COVID-19 (dated by TCRdb to about 2020). The library came from the immunoSEQ multiplex PCR assay. In its TCRdb copy, this immuneACCESS table keeps in-frame sequences only and misses some clones. Where compared with another copy, unresolved V genes explain less than half of these, and the others have no known cause. Across this sample there are about 260,000 clones, with about 90% seen only once. 10% of the sample is taken by the ten largest. The sequencing input was peripheral blood. The receptors were sampled from a woman between 65 and 79 years old with COVID-19, enrolled during active disease.

The gene calls are TRBV7-6 and TRBJ2-5; TRBD1 is a possible D gene (6 bases). The CDR3 sequence is 15 residues long. The V gene's germline CDR1 is SGHVS and CDR2 FNYEAQ. Deletions cut 1 base from V and 5 bases from J, with 14 bases between. The CDR3 is CASSLGTYQGETQYF. The CDR3 DNA sequence: TGTGCCAGCAGCTTAGGCACCTATCAGGGGGAGACCCAGTACTTC.

The genes are TRBV6-5 and TRBJ2-2, with D maybe TRBD2 (6 bases). The CDR3 extends over 14 amino acids. With 7 bases removed from V and 6 bases from J, the gap between germline ends came to 15 bases. Per the germline V gene, CDR1 is MNHEY and CDR2 is SVGAGI. CDR3 amino acids: CASKHPGSAGELFF. The DNA of the CDR3 is TGTGCCAGCAAACATCCCGGGAGTGCCGGGGAGCTGTTTTTT.

The chain carries TRBV5-1 and TRBJ2-2, with 11 bases fitting TRBD1. This CDR3 spans 15 amino acids. Looked up from germline, CDR1 is SGHRS and CDR2 is YFSETQ. V lost 4 bases and J lost 6; bases outside the gene matches: 5. The CDR3 DNA follows: TGCGCCAGCAGCATGGGACAGGGGGAGGCCGGGGAGCTGTTTTTT. Protein: CASSMGQGEAGELFF.

V and J are TRBV6-5 and TRBJ1-4; D unclear. CDR1 is MNHEY, CDR2 SVGAGI, per germline. The ends were cut back, 0 bases at V and 7 bases at J, with 15 bases in the middle. CDR3 size: 16 residues. The CDR3 loop reads CASSYSPTGSREKLFF. CDR3 bases: TGTGCCAGCAGTTACTCCCCCACGGGGAGCCGTGAAAAACTGTTTTTT.

This chain connects TRBV12-5 to TRBJ2-2; possible D gene TRBD1, 6 bases. Germline CDR1 reads LGHNT; CDR2 reads FRNRAP. CDR3 length: 15 amino acids. Trimming pared 6 bases from V and 0 bases from J, leaving 11 bases between. CDR3 nucleotide sequence: TGTGCTAGTGGACTAACAGGGTCGAACACCGGGGAGCTGTTTTTT. Its translation is CASGLTGSNTGELFF.

The rearrangement uses TRBV5-1 and TRBJ2-3; 11 nucleotides agree with TRBD1. This CDR3 has 14 amino acids. Trimming cost V 4 bases and J 5 bases; bases outside gene matches: 3. In germline, CDR1 is SGHRS, CDR2 YFSETQ. The DNA of the CDR3 is TGCGCCAGCAGCCCGGGACAGGGGGGAGATACGCAGTATTTT. It yields the protein CASSPGQGGDTQYF. The whole variable domain, remainder taken from reference TRBV5-1 and TRBJ2-3, is KAGVTQTPRYLIKTRGQQVTLSCSPISGHRSVSWYQQTPGQGLQFLFEYFSETQRNKGNFPGRFSGRQFSNSRSEMNVSTLELGDSALYLCASSPGQGGDTQYFGPGTRLTVL.

This sequence joins TRBV5-4 and TRBJ1-1; the D gene is possibly TRBD1 (6 bases). There are 13 residues in the CDR3. V dropped 4 bases and J dropped 6 bases, with 13 bases sitting between them. Germline lookup yields CDR1 SGHNT and CDR2 YYREEE (reference sequence). CDR3 nucleotides: TGTGCCAGCAGCCTTACAGGGTCCCCTGAAGCTTTCTTT. Amino acids: CASSLTGSPEAFF.

This clone showed up just once. The chain employs TRBV5-1 and TRBJ2-7, with D perhaps matching TRBD1 (6 bases). The germline V gene has CDR1 SGHRS and CDR2 YFSETQ. The CDR3 has 15 amino acids. The germline V and J ends were trimmed by 0 bases and 3 bases, with 13 bases remaining between them. CDR3: CASSLVIQGNYEQYF. For the CDR3, the DNA is TGCGCCAGCAGCTTGGTTATCCAGGGGAACTACGAGCAGTACTTC.

The CDR3 bases are TGTGCCTGGAGTGCCAAGACTAGCGGGTACACCGGGGAGCTGTTTTTT. Amino acid sequence: CAWSAKTSGYTGELFF. The V gene is TRBV30, the J gene TRBJ2-2, with 10 bases aligning to TRBD2. Germline CDR1 reads GTSNPN; CDR2 reads SVGIG (reference sequence). Germline trimming cut 1 base from V and 3 bases from J; bases unmatched to any gene: 5. This CDR3 spans 16 amino acids. The full variable domain, with the rest looked up from reference TRBV30 and TRBJ2-2, is SQTIHQWPATLVQPVGSPLSLECTVEGTSNPNLYWYRQAAGRGLQLLFYSVGIGQISSEVPQNLSASRPQDRQFILSSKKLLLSDSGFYLCAWSAKTSGYTGELFFGEGSRLTVL.

J is TRBJ1-5 and V is TRBV27, with D possibly being TRBD1 (6 bases). Germline CDR1 MNHEY, CDR2 SMNVEV (reference sequence). The V and J ends lost 0 bases and 9 bases respectively, with 24 bases between them. This CDR3 is 18 amino acids long. The CDR3 reads CASSLSPLSGAGYRPQHF. In nucleotides, the CDR3 is TGTGCCAGCAGTTTATCGCCCTTGTCAGGGGCTGGTTATCGGCCCCAGCATTTT.

The chain combines TRBV7-9 with TRBJ2-5; possibly TRBD1 for D (5 bases). Per the germline V gene, CDR1 is SEHNR and CDR2 is FQNEAQ (reference sequence). The V and J ends lost 5 bases and 2 bases respectively, with 12 bases between them. This CDR3 has 14 residues. Here the CDR3 reads CASSPKGAQETQYF. In nucleotides, the CDR3 is TGTGCCAGCAGCCCAAAAGGGGCACAAGAGACCCAGTACTTC.

This clone was picked up one time. The chain couples TRBV28 to TRBJ1-2; maybe TRBD1 (5 bases). Trimming cost V 6 bases and J 3 bases, with 14 bases left between them. Germline-derived CDR1 and CDR2 are MDHEN and SYDVKM. This CDR3 is built from 14 residues. The CDR3 here is CASRRGTFHYGYTF. CDR3 nucleotides: TGTGCCAGCAGACGCGGGACTTTCCACTATGGCTACACCTTC.

The V call is TRBV30, the J call TRBJ2-3, with 8 bases aligning to TRBD2. The CDR3 consists of 14 residues. In germline, CDR1 is GTSNPN, CDR2 SVGIG (reference sequence). V was pared by 0 bases and J by 5 bases, with 4 bases of the junction left unmatched. CDR3 bases: TGTGCCTGGAGTGTAACTAGCGGAGGAGATACGCAGTATTTT. Translation gives CAWSVTSGGDTQYF.

The CDR3 reads CATLRVPGGTEAFF. For the CDR3, the DNA is TGTGCCACCCTCAGAGTACCCGGGGGCACTGAAGCTTTCTTT. V usage is TRBV19 and J usage is TRBJ1-1; D is perhaps TRBD1 (5 bases). Trimming took 10 bases from V and 4 from J, leaving 19 bases between them. CDR1 is LNHDA and CDR2 is SQIVND in the germline V gene (reference sequence). This CDR3 contains 14 residues.

The rearrangement uses TRBV19 and TRBJ1-2; TRBD1 matches 9 bases. The CDR3 consists of 15 residues. V shed 5 bases and J 11 bases; nucleotides not matched to a gene: 15. Germline lookup yields CDR1 LNHDA and CDR2 SQIVND (reference sequence). The chain's CDR3 is CASSPTGTGPIRYTF. CDR3 sequence (DNA): TGTGCCAGTAGTCCCACCGGGACAGGGCCTATTAGGTACACCTTC.

The rearrangement joins TRBV6-5 to TRBJ2-2, with a weak D call TRBD1 (5 bases). With 5 bases removed from V and 2 bases from J, the gap between germline ends came to 9 bases. The CDR3 spans 14 residues. The germline CDR1 and CDR2 sequences are MNHEY and SVGAGI. The CDR3 reads CASSRTGNTGELFF. The CDR3 DNA reads as TGTGCCAGCAGTCGTACAGGAAACACCGGGGAGCTGTTTTTT.

The chain employs TRBV5-1 and TRBJ1-2; D is perhaps TRBD1 (5 bases). Per germline, CDR1 SGHRS and CDR2 YFSETQ. V shed 4 bases and J shed 2 bases, with 15 bases lying between them. The CDR3 runs 15 residues. Here the CDR3 reads CASSATPGWNYGYTF. The DNA of the CDR3 is TGCGCCAGCAGCGCGACCCCAGGGTGGAACTATGGCTACACCTTC. Complete variable domain (other parts from reference TRBV5-1 and TRBJ1-2): KAGVTQTPRYLIKTRGQQVTLSCSPISGHRSVSWYQQTPGQGLQFLFEYFSETQRNKGNFPGRFSGRQFSNSRSEMNVSTLELGDSALYLCASSATPGWNYGYTFGSGTRLTVV.

J is TRBJ2-2 and V is TRBV9; TRBD2 matches 13 bases. Germline lookup yields CDR1 SGDLS and CDR2 YYNGEE. V lost 4 bases and J lost 5; bases outside the gene matches: 11. The CDR3 runs to 18 residues. The CDR3 loop is CASSTHLGGLAGTGELFF. The CDR3 DNA is TGTGCCAGCAGCACCCATCTCGGGGGACTAGCGGGGACCGGGGAGCTGTTTTTT.

The chain is built from TRBV11-3 and TRBJ2-1, with D maybe TRBD2 (6 bases). Between the trimmed V and J ends, which lost 5 bases and 2 bases, there was a span of 19 bases. This CDR3 is built from 17 residues. Germline CDR1 and CDR2: SGHNT and YENEEA. The CDR3 region has the DNA TGTGCCAGCAGCAGCTCGGGACTCTCAAGGGCCTACAATGAGCAGTTCTTC. It translates to CASSSSGLSRAYNEQFF.

The J gene is TRBJ2-3, the V gene TRBV5-1; tentative D call: TRBD2 (6 bases). V was pared by 2 bases and J by 1 base, with 14 bases between. Germline lookup yields CDR1 SGHRS and CDR2 YFSETQ. CDR3 length: 16 residues. The CDR3 DNA sequence: TGCGCCAGCAGCTTTGCTGGCGGGGACCGCACAGATACGCAGTATTTT. Protein: CASSFAGGDRTDTQYF.

This chain joins TRBV7-2 and TRBJ1-2; D is uncertain. Germline loops: CDR1 SGHTA, CDR2 FQGNSA. V was pared by 4 bases and J by 3 bases, with 12 bases between. The CDR3 is made up of 14 amino acids. The CDR3 DNA reads TGTGCCAGCAGCTCCCCGGATCTAGACTATGGCTACACCTTC. Encoded protein: CASSSPDLDYGYTF.

This chain connects TRBV2 to TRBJ2-7; 11 positions agree with TRBD2. V was pared by 6 bases and J by 7 bases, with 8 bases of the junction left unmatched. The CDR3 runs 14 residues. Germline CDR1 SNHLY, CDR2 FYNNEI. CDR3 in DNA: TGTGCCAGCAGCCCACTAGCGGGAGTGGGTGAGCAGTACTTC. Translation gives CASSPLAGVGEQYF. Full variable domain (remainder filled in from reference TRBV2 and TRBJ2-7): EPEVTQTPSHQVTQMGQEVILRCVPISNHLYFYWYRQILGQKVEFLVSFYNNEISEKSEIFDDQFSVERPDGSNFTLKIRSTKLEDSAMYFCASSPLAGVGEQYFGPGTRLTVT.

This chain joins TRBV2 and TRBJ2-5, with a possible D match to TRBD2 (6 bases). The CDR3 is 12 amino acids. The V gene lost 6 bases and the J gene lost 10 bases, with 15 bases spanning the gap. Per the germline V gene, CDR1 is SNHLY and CDR2 is FYNNEI. The CDR3 DNA reads as TGTGCCAGCAGCGCGTTCACCGGGGGCCAGTACTTC. It translates to CASSAFTGGQYF. Using reference TRBV2 and TRBJ2-5 for the parts outside the CDR3, the full variable domain is EPEVTQTPSHQVTQMGQEVILRCVPISNHLYFYWYRQILGQKVEFLVSFYNNEISEKSEIFDDQFSVERPDGSNFTLKIRSTKLEDSAMYFCASSAFTGGQYFGPGTRLLVL.

This sequence joins TRBV5-1 and TRBJ2-2, with TRBD1 as a possible D gene (6 bases). The germline CDR1 and CDR2 sequences are SGHRS and YFSETQ. The CDR3 length is 16 residues. V lost 2 bases and J 2 bases, leaving 13 bases between the germline ends. CDR3 protein: CASSLRDIFNTGELFF. The DNA of the CDR3 is TGCGCCAGCAGCTTACGGGACATCTTTAACACCGGGGAGCTGTTTTTT.

J is TRBJ2-7 and V is TRBV6-4, with 7 bases lining up with TRBD1. Germline CDR1 reads MRHNA; CDR2 reads SNTAGT. The length of the CDR3 is 15 residues. The ends lost 6 bases at V and 1 base at J; junction bases unmatched: 9. The CDR3 here is CASSPQGGASYEQYF. CDR3 DNA sequence: TGTGCCAGCAGCCCACAAGGGGGCGCGTCCTACGAGCAGTACTTC.

The CDR3 sequence: CASSLVNQETQYF. The DNA for the CDR3 is TGTGCCAGCAGCTTAGTTAATCAGGAGACCCAGTACTTC. The V call is TRBV7-2, the J call TRBJ2-5, with D unresolved. The CDR3 consists of 13 residues. Trimming pared 1 base from V and 5 bases from J, leaving 8 bases between. Germline-derived CDR1 and CDR2 are SGHTA and FQGNSA.

The CDR3: CAWKDRTLGGYTF. Written as DNA, the CDR3 is TGTGCCTGGAAGGACAGAACCCTAGGTGGCTACACCTTC. The rearrangement uses TRBV30 and TRBJ1-2; a possible D gene is TRBD1 (6 bases). CDR1 and CDR2 from the germline V gene are GTSNPN and SVGIG (reference sequence). This CDR3 contains 13 residues. The V and J ends lost 4 bases and 7 bases respectively, with 16 bases between them.

The CDR3 sequence: CASTQTSGNHEQFF. Written as DNA, the CDR3 is TGTGCCAGCACCCAGACTAGCGGGAACCATGAGCAGTTCTTC. This sequence joins TRBV7-3 and TRBJ2-1, with 11 bases aligning to TRBD2. The CDR3 is 14 amino acids. The germline V gene encodes CDR1 SGHTA and CDR2 FQGTGA. The V gene end was trimmed by 7 bases and the J gene end by 8 bases; junction bases not matched to a gene: 7.

The chain is built from TRBV28 and TRBJ1-4; tentative D call: TRBD1 (6 bases). The CDR3 covers 16 residues. Germline V gene sequence: CDR1 MDHEN, CDR2 SYDVKM. V was cut by 4 bases and J by 5 bases, with 17 bases left in between. The CDR3 spells CASSSHKQGRNEKLFF. For the CDR3, the DNA is TGTGCCAGCAGTTCACATAAACAGGGCCGGAATGAAAAACTGTTTTTT.